Listed below are T cell receptor beta chains from one sample, sequenced in a study of shared clonotypes between healthy human individuals. Measured with immunoSEQ multiplex PCR; TCRdb has only the in-frame clones, and not every one. The sample lists around 1.9 million clones, 93% occurring once. The sequencing sample was made of naive CD8+ T cells from PBMCs. The receptors were sampled from a man between 18 and 35 years old in good health. Some clones in this sample may be carry-over from other donors' samples. CDR3s include the opening cysteine and the closing phenylalanine or tryptophan. The D gene is left open where the match is weak. Clone size is not always given. Where it is, it says once, few, many or a class for expanded clones.

TRBJ2-7 | 15 | TRBV5-1 | . | . | TGCGCCAGCAGCTTGGAGGGCCTCGGAATCTACGAGCAGTACTTC | CASSLEGLGIYEQYF
TRBJ1-5 | 15 | TRBV5-8 | . | TRBD1 | TGTGCCAGCAGCCACGAGGGCAGGGGGCATCAGCCCCAGCATTTT | CASSHEGRGHQPQHF
TRBJ2-5 | 12 | TRBV27 | few | . | TGTGCCAGCAGTTTATCAGGAGAGACCCAGTACTTC | CASSLSGETQYF
TRBJ2-1 | 15 | TRBV7-3 | . | . | TGTGCCAGCAGCTTCATCCGGAGTAGGGGGAATGAGCAGTTCTTC | CASSFIRSRGNEQFF
TRBJ2-5 | 15 | TRBV9 | . | TRBD1 | TGTGCCAGCAGCCCCCGTTCAGGGGGCCTGGAGACCCAGTACTTC | CASSPRSGGLETQYF
TRBJ2-2 | 16 | TRBV4-2 | . | TRBD1 | TGTGCCAGCAGCCAAGATCGGAGACAGGGCTCCGGGGAGCTGTTTTTT | CASSQDRRQGSGELFF
TRBJ2-1 | 14 | TRBV10-3 | . | TRBD2 | TGTGCCATCAGTCGAGCGGGACTATACAATGAGCAGTTCTTC | CAISRAGLYNEQFF
TRBJ1-2 | 11 | TRBV19 | . | . | TGTGCCAGTAGTACAATGTATGGCTACACCTTC | CASSTMYGYTF
TRBJ2-7 | 15 | TRBV5-8 | . | TRBD2 | TGTGCCAGCAGCTTGTCGCTAGCGGCTACTGAGAAGCAGTACTTC | CASSLSLAATEKQYF
TRBJ2-7 | 13 | TRBV2 | . | . | TGTGCCAGCAGGGACACCCCTGCGCTCGAGCAGTACTTC | CASRDTPALEQYF
TRBJ2-7 | 15 | TRBV4-2 | . | TRBD2 | TGTGCCAGCAGCCCCACGACTAGCACCTCCTACGAGCAGTACTTC | CASSPTTSTSYEQYF
TRBJ1-2 | 16 | TRBV29-1 | . | . | TGCAGCGTTGAAGACCTGACATGGACGGGGAACTATGGCTACACCTTC | CSVEDLTWTGNYGYTF
TRBJ2-1 | 15 | TRBV27 | once | TRBD2 | TGTGCCAGCAGAAGCGGGAGCGATTCCTACAATGAGCAGTTCTTC | CASRSGSDSYNEQFF
TRBJ2-4 | 12 | TRBV27 | . | . | TGTGCCAGCAGTTTTAATAGGGACATTCAGTACTTC | CASSFNRDIQYF
TRBJ1-3 | 15 | TRBV9 | . | . | TGTGCCAGTACAATTGGGGCTCTCGGTGGAAACACCATATATTTT | CASTIGALGGNTIYF
TRBJ1-5 | 13 | TRBV28 | . | . | TGTGCCAGCAGTTTATTAAGGGATCAGCCCCAGCATTTT | CASSLLRDQPQHF
TRBJ2-1 | 13 | TRBV5-1 | once | TRBD1 | TGCGCCAGCAGCTCGGGACAGGTTAATGAGCAGTTCTTC | CASSSGQVNEQFF
TRBJ2-7 | 14 | TRBV6-4 | . | . | TGTGCCAGCAGCCAGGGGACACTAACCTACGAGCAGTACTTC | CASSQGTLTYEQYF
TRBJ2-1 | 16 | TRBV27 | once | . | TGTGCCAGCAGTTTATTCGCCCGCCCATTTCCCAATGAGCAGTTCTTC | CASSLFARPFPNEQFF
TRBJ2-3 | 15 | TRBV4-2 | . | . | TGTGCCAGCAGCCACCGACTAGATGGCACAGATACGCAGTATTTT | CASSHRLDGTDTQYF
TRBJ1-4 | 16 | TRBV7-9 | . | . | TGTGCCAGCAGCCGCAACAGCTATGCAACTAATGAAAAACTGTTTTTT | CASSRNSYATNEKLFF
TRBJ2-2 | 13 | TRBV6-1 | once | . | TGTGCCAGCAGGGACCGGGGGCTCGGGGAGCTGTTTTTT | CASRDRGLGELFF
TRBJ1-3 | 16 | TRBV27 | . | . | TGTGCCAGCAGTTTATCGTACGGACGCTCTGGAAACACCATATATTTT | CASSLSYGRSGNTIYF
TRBJ1-5 | 13 | TRBV10-1 | once | . | TGCGCCAGCAGTGGCGTGCTGGATCAGCCCCAGCATTTT | CASSGVLDQPQHF
TRBJ2-2 | 14 | TRBV27 | . | TRBD2 | TGTGCCAGCAGTGGAAGACTAGCGGGGGGGATGGTGTTTTTT | CASSGRLAGGMVFF
TRBJ1-2 | 15 | TRBV5-1 | . | . | TGCGCCAGCAGCCCCCGCGCAGGGGCGAACTATGGCTACACCTTC | CASSPRAGANYGYTF
TRBJ2-7 | 13 | TRBV2 | once | . | TGTGCCAGCAGGCGGCCCGTCGCCTACGAGCAGTACTTC | CASRRPVAYEQYF
TRBJ2-7 | 15 | TRBV7-8 | . | TRBD1 | TGTGCCAGCAGCTTGCCAGGGGGCATGCTCTACGAGCAGTACTTC | CASSLPGGMLYEQYF
TRBJ1-1 | 10 | TRBV19 | . | . | TGTGCCAGTGATTGGGGTGAAGCTTTCTTT | CASDWGEAFF
TRBJ2-1 | 15 | TRBV5-1 | . | TRBD1 | TGCGCCAGCGGGCACCGGGACAGGGAAAGGAATGAGCAGTTCTTC | CASGHRDRERNEQFF
TRBJ2-5 | 15 | TRBV19 | . | TRBD1 | TGTGCCAGTAGTATGAGGACAGGGGCGATGGAGACCCAGTACTTC | CASSMRTGAMETQYF
TRBJ2-7 | 15 | TRBV29-1 | . | TRBD2 | TGCAGCGTTAGTAGCCATTCTGGGACTATCTACGAGCAGTACTTC | CSVSSHSGTIYEQYF
TRBJ2-2 | 16 | TRBV28 | . | . | TGTGCCAGCAGTTTAGTTCAGGGGCCGGGAACCGGGGAGCTGTTTTTT | CASSLVQGPGTGELFF
TRBJ2-3 | 15 | TRBV5-1 | . | TRBD2 | TGCGCCAGCAGCACGAGGATCGGGGGGTCAGATACGCAGTATTTT | CASSTRIGGSDTQYF
TRBJ1-1 | 13 | TRBV5-1 | . | . | TGCGCCAGCAGCCGGCAGACGAACACTGAAGCTTTCTTT | CASSRQTNTEAFF
TRBJ2-1 | 14 | TRBV6-6 | . | . | TGTGCCAGCAGTTACGACCCAAGCCCATATGAGCAGTTCTTC | CASSYDPSPYEQFF